The present TCR beta chain was sequenced within a study of T cell responses to AZD1222 COVID-19 vaccine. On the study more broadly: Second-dose intervals near 4 or 12 weeks were combined. Overall study findings and caveats: Seropositive AZD1222 recipients at baseline numbered only six or seven.

About this clone: What it binds is not known.

The CDR3 is 14 amino acids. The ends were cut back, 6 bases at V and 8 bases at J, with 19 bases in the middle. Germline V lookup: CDR1 SEHNR, CDR2 FQNEAQ (reference sequence). Assay used: immunoSEQ multiplex PCR; TCRdb lists only in-frame clones, some missing. The table lists over 150,000 clones, over 75% of them singletons. The chain links TRBV7-9 to TRBJ1-2; no clear D. Sequencing was performed on peripheral blood, taken on day 0 of AZD1222 vaccination. This sequence originates from an adult in good health. This CDR3 reads CASRSIRGGLGYTF. For the CDR3, the DNA is TGTGCCAGCAGGTCAATTAGAGGAGGGTTGGGCTACACCTTC.